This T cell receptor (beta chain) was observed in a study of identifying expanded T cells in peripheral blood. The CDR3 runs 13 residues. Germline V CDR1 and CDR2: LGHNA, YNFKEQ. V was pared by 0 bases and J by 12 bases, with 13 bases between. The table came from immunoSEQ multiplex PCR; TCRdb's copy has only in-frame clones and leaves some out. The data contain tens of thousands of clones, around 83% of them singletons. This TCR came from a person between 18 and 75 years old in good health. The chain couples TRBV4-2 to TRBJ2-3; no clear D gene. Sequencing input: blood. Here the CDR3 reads CASSQDPHQPQYF. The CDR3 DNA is TGTGCCAGCAGCCAAGATCCCCACCAACCCCAGTATTTT.